Here is one T cell receptor beta chain with its context. Its antigen is unidentified. The source of the sample is a study of cytomegalovirus exposure and HLA in healthy donors. Study findings and constraints: TCR beta V- and J-gene trimming was later associated with a missense DCLRE1C variant. Associated with cytomegalovirus, according to the listing, were 150 to 200 TCR beta chains.

The CDR3 has 18 residues. V lost 4 bases and J lost 1; bases outside the gene matches: 12. Per germline, CDR1 MGHDK and CDR2 SYGVNS. Vbeta (60) and Jbeta (13) primers were used in the PCR. TCRdb's copy holds only in-frame clones and misses some; the assay was immunoSEQ multiplex PCR. The table has under 120,000 clones, 79% seen once; the top ten hold around 3.1%. The TCR sequence derives from a woman between 40 and 55 years old in good health and CMV-seronegative. The chain has TRBV25-1 and TRBJ2-5, with TRBD2 matching 10 bases. Material for sequencing was PBMCs. The CDR3 loop is CASSAGTSANSLQETQYF. The CDR3 coding sequence is TGTGCCAGCAGTGCCGGGACTAGCGCAAACTCACTCCAAGAGACCCAGTACTTC.